This record looks at one T cell receptor (beta chain) sequence and its context. These data belong to a study of TIL therapy for anti-PD-1-resistant metastatic lung cancer. Regarding time point: pre-treatment sample, taken before nivolumab and TIL therapy. This was the immunoSEQ v3 assay. Generated by immunoSEQ multiplex PCR, the TCRdb table keeps only in-frame clones and is missing some. The sample gives nearly 15,000 clones, about 82% of which show up once; roughly 0.86% is in the top ten. The sequence was collected from a person between 30 and 79 years old with non-small cell lung cancer. This sample comprised blood, obtained at baseline.

The CDR3 is CASNRGERTQYF. As DNA, the CDR3 is TGTGCCAGCAACCGAGGGGAGCGCACGCAGTATTTT. This rearrangement joins TRBV28 to TRBJ2-3; either TRBD1 or TRBD2 may fit D (5 bases each). Between the trimmed V and J ends, which lost 7 bases and 9 bases, there was a span of 14 bases. The CDR3 covers 12 residues. CDR1 is MDHEN, CDR2 SYDVKM, per germline.